This passage covers 23 T cell receptor beta chains from one sample sequenced in a study of T cell repertoires in cytomegalovirus infection. TCRdb re-derived calls from the reads in MiXCR, one entry per CDR3 protein. The table has around 490,000 distinct CDR3 sequences, approximately 25% seen once. Source material: PBMCs. The receptors shown here come from a human donor in good health (CMV status not recorded). Some clones in this sample may be carry-over from other donors' samples.

The chain recombines TRBV20-1 with TRBJ2-1; TRBD1 aligns across 10 bases. CDR3 length: 14 amino acids. Germline V gene sequence: CDR1 DFQATT, CDR2 SNEGSKA (reference sequence). V was clipped by 4 bases and J by 5 bases; unmatched bases: 5. CDR3 loop: CSATRDRGDNEQFF. CDR3 coding DNA: TGCAGTGCTACCCGGGACAGGGGTGACAATGAGCAGTTCTTC.

This clonotype has just a few counts. The V gene is TRBV20-1, the J gene TRBJ1-2, with no clear D. In germline, CDR1 is DFQATT, CDR2 SNEGSKA (reference sequence). The CDR3 has 14 residues. Trimming pared 1 base from V and 4 bases from J, leaving 13 bases between. CDR3 DNA: TGCAGTGCTAGAGCCCTGGGTGGCGGCTATGGCTACACCTTC. Translation: CSARALGGGYGYTF.

This clonotype showed up many times. V usage is TRBV12-3 or TRBV12-4 and J usage is TRBJ2-2; 8 nucleotides match TRBD1. This CDR3 is 15 amino acids long. Trimming took 4 bases from V and 3 from J; bases not matched to a gene: 4. This CDR3 reads CASSSGTGYTGELFF. The CDR3 DNA reads TGTGCCAGCAGTTCGGGGACAGGATACACCGGGGAGCTGTTTTTT.

This clonotype was found a few times. DNA for the CDR3: TGTGCCAGCAGCTTCACAGATTTCTCTGGAAACACCATATATTTT. It encodes CASSFTDFSGNTIYF. The V call is TRBV7-9, the J call TRBJ1-3, with no clear D. The CDR3 consists of 15 residues. Germline lookup yields CDR1 SEHNR and CDR2 FQNEAQ (reference sequence). Trimming took 3 bases from V and 0 from J, leaving 9 bases between them. Based on the CDR3 plus reference TRBV7-9 and TRBJ1-3, the full variable domain is DTGVSQNPRHKITKRGQNVTFRCDPISEHNRLYWYRQTLGQGPEFLTYFQNEAQLEKSRLLSDRFSAERPKGSFSTLEIQRTEQGDSAMYLCASSFTDFSGNTIYFGEGSWLTVV.

This clonotype came up many times. The gene calls are TRBV7-8 and TRBJ2-3; 8 bases are a match to TRBD2. This CDR3 is built from 16 residues. The V gene's germline CDR1 is SGHVS and CDR2 FQNEAQ. Trimming removed 8 bases from V and 0 bases from J; junction bases left unmatched: 10. The CDR3 here is CASRVRLATSTDTQYF. Here the CDR3 DNA reads TGTGCCAGCCGAGTCAGACTAGCGACTAGCACAGATACGCAGTATTTT.

This clonotype was recorded many times. J is TRBJ2-5 and V is TRBV10-3; maybe TRBD2 (5 bases). Germline values: CDR1 ENHRY, CDR2 SYGVKD. The CDR3 is 13 residues long. V lost 3 bases to trimming and J lost 5 bases, with 10 bases between them. The CDR3 loop reads CAISERGRETQYF. The CDR3 DNA is TGTGCCATCAGTGAAAGAGGGCGGGAGACCCAGTACTTC.

The genes are TRBV28 and TRBJ2-7, with 7 nucleotides matching TRBD2. CDR1 is MDHEN and CDR2 is SYDVKM in the germline V gene. This CDR3 comprises 14 residues. J gave up 6 bases and V 3 bases, and 8 bases lay outside the gene matches. In DNA form, the CDR3 reads TGTGCCAGCAGTTTGGGCGGGAGAATAACCGAGCAGTACTTC. The encoded protein is CASSLGGRITEQYF.

The chain couples TRBV10-3 to TRBJ2-1; 11 nucleotides line up with TRBD2. The length of the CDR3 is 15 residues. V was pared by 5 bases and J by 5 bases, with 5 bases of the junction left unmatched. The germline gives CDR1 ENHRY, CDR2 SYGVKD. The CDR3 here is CAISLAGGPDNEQFF. CDR3 nucleotides: TGTGCCATCAGTTTAGCGGGAGGGCCCGACAATGAGCAGTTCTTC.

V and J are TRBV20-1 and TRBJ1-1, with a possible D match to TRBD1 (5 bases). Trimming shortened V by 2 bases and J by 3 bases, and 13 bases separated the two germline ends. The CDR3 length is 14 residues. Germline CDR1 and CDR2: DFQATT and SNEGSKA (reference sequence). The chain's CDR3 is CSARPTGGDTEAFF. The CDR3 DNA reads as TGCAGTGCTAGACCGACTGGGGGGGACACTGAAGCTTTCTTT.

The table lists this clonotype with a few counts. V gene TRBV12-3 or TRBV12-4 combines with J gene TRBJ2-1; 7 positions match TRBD1. J gave up 2 bases and V 4 bases, and 5 bases lay outside the gene matches. The CDR3 is 15 amino acids. The CDR3 region has the DNA TGTGCCAGCAGTTCCCTCGACAGGGCCTACAATGAGCAGTTCTTC. The encoded protein is CASSSLDRAYNEQFF.

Turning to this clonotype: One junction end disagrees with the germline gene, perhaps due to a read error. The chain uses TRBV7-6 and TRBJ2-2, with D possibly TRBD2 on 5 matching bases. The CDR3 runs to 16 residues. In germline, CDR1 is SGHVS, CDR2 FNYEAQ. CDR3: CASSLVASLNTGELFF. The CDR3 DNA sequence: TGTGCTAGCAGCTTAGTAGCGTCCTTAAACACCGGGGAGCTGTTTTTT.

The V call is TRBV12-3 or TRBV12-4, the J call TRBJ2-5; TRBD2 agrees at 12 bases. This CDR3 is built from 15 residues. V shed 5 bases and J 7 bases; nucleotides not matched to a gene: 8. The CDR3 spells CASSGRTSGKGTQYF. In DNA, the CDR3 is TGTGCCAGCAGTGGTAGGACTAGCGGGAAAGGGACCCAGTACTTC.

This clonotype was seen a few times. A read error is possible here, since a much larger clone lies one base away. The chain employs TRBV20-1 and TRBJ2-1, with 11 nucleotides matching TRBD2. This CDR3 spans 15 amino acids. Germline V CDR1 and CDR2: DFQATT, SNEGSKA (reference sequence). V shed 5 bases and J 10 bases; nucleotides not matched to a gene: 13. CDR3 amino acids: CSAEPSGLAEEEQFF. As DNA, the CDR3 is TGCAGTGCTGAACCCTCGGGACTAGCGGAAGAAGAGCAGTTCTTC.

This clonotype appeared many times. The chain carries TRBV5-4 and TRBJ1-2; D may be TRBD1 (5 bases). V was pared by 3 bases and J by 2 bases, with 8 bases between. The CDR3 covers 13 residues. The germline gives CDR1 SGHNT, CDR2 YYREEE (reference sequence). The CDR3 loop reads CASSSGGNYGYTF. The CDR3 DNA reads TGTGCCAGCAGCTCCGGGGGGAACTATGGCTACACCTTC.

CDR3 sequence reads: CSVWTLNTGELFF. CDR3 in DNA: TGCAGCGTTTGGACACTCAACACCGGGGAGCTGTTTTTT. The V gene is TRBV29-1, the J gene TRBJ2-2; D may be TRBD1 (5 bases). Looked up from germline, CDR1 is SQVTM and CDR2 is ANQGSEA. This CDR3 comprises 13 residues. V was cut by 5 bases and J by 2 bases, with 9 bases left in between.

This clonotype has just a few counts. The chain has TRBV12-3 or TRBV12-4 and TRBJ2-5; D tentatively fits TRBD1 or TRBD2 (5 bases each). This CDR3 has 14 residues. The V and J ends lost 4 bases and 8 bases respectively, with 17 bases between them. The CDR3 reads CASSSRGSGQTQYF. CDR3 nucleotide sequence: TGTGCCAGCAGTTCTCGGGGATCAGGGCAAACCCAGTACTTC.

This clonotype was counted only a few times. This chain uses TRBV28 with TRBJ1-1; D is possibly TRBD1 (6 bases). Germline V CDR1 and CDR2: MDHEN, SYDVKM. V gave up 8 bases and J gave up 2 bases, with 12 bases separating them. This CDR3 contains 13 residues. Written as DNA, the CDR3 is TGTGCCAGCTGTTCGGGGGGCAACACTGAAGCTTTCTTT. Its translation: CASCSGGNTEAFF.

The chain is built from TRBV9 and TRBJ1-2, with a weak D call TRBD1 (5 bases). This CDR3 is 16 amino acids long. Deletions cut 1 base from V and 0 bases from J, with 13 bases between. Germline V gives CDR1 SGDLS, CDR2 YYNGEE. CDR3: CASSVMSGVSNYGYTF. As DNA, the CDR3 is TGTGCCAGCAGCGTAATGTCGGGGGTCTCTAACTATGGCTACACCTTC.

This clonotype has more than one count but fewer than ten. The chain couples TRBV6-5 to TRBJ1-2; no clear D gene. Per germline, CDR1 MNHEY and CDR2 SVGAGI. CDR3 length: 14 residues. V dropped 5 bases and J dropped 8 bases, with 18 bases sitting between them. The CDR3 reads CASSPQDRSSGYTF. CDR3 nucleotide sequence: TGTGCCAGCAGTCCCCAGGACCGGAGCTCAGGCTACACCTTC.

Many counts were recorded for this clonotype. The V and J genes are TRBV7-2 and TRBJ1-2; no reliable D call. The CDR3 consists of 13 residues. With 2 bases removed from V and 10 bases from J, the gap between germline ends came to 14 bases. CDR1 is SGHTA, CDR2 FQGNSA, per germline. DNA of the CDR3: TGTGCCAGCAGCTTAAATTTAGCAGCGGACTACACCTTC. Translating gives CASSLNLAADYTF.

This clonotype turned up a few times. The chain carries TRBV6-5 and TRBJ1-1; maybe TRBD1 (6 bases). Germline CDR1 and CDR2: MNHEY and SVGAGI. Deletions cut 0 bases from V and 1 base from J, with 9 bases between. CDR3 length equals 15 residues. CDR3 residues: CASSYSGGQNTEAFF. The DNA for the CDR3 is TGTGCCAGCAGTTACTCGGGGGGGCAGAACACTGAAGCTTTCTTT.

V and J are TRBV7-9 and TRBJ2-5, with D tentatively TRBD1 or TRBD2 (5 bases each). Germline CDR1 is SEHNR and CDR2 is FQNEAQ (reference sequence). The CDR3 contains 14 residues. Trimming stripped 5 bases from V and 5 bases from J, with 15 bases between. DNA for the CDR3: TGTGCCAGCAGCGGGGGACGGTTAAGGGAGACCCAGTACTTC. Encoded protein: CASSGGRLRETQYF.

The rearrangement uses TRBV24-1 and TRBJ2-7, with D perhaps TRBD1 (6 bases). CDR1 and CDR2 (germline): KGHDR, SFDVKD. V lost 4 bases to trimming and J lost 2 bases, with 17 bases between them. This CDR3 comprises 16 residues. The CDR3 DNA follows: TGTGCCACCAGTGACACAAACAGGGCCGCGCCCTACGAGCAGTACGTC. Its translation: CATSDTNRAAPYEQYV.